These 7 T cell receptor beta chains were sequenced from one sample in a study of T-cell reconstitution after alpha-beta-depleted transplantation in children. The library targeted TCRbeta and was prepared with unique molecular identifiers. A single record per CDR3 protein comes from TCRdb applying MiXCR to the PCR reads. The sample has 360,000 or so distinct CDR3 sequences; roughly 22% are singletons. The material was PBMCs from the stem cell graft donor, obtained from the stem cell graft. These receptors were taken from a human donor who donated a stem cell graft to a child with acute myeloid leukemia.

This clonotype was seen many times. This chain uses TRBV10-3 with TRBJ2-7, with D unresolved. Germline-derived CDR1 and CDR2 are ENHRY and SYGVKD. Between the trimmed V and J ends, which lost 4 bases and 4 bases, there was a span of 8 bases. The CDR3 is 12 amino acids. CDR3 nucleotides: TGTGCCATCAGTGGCGACCGATACGAGCAGTACTTC. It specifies CAISGDRYEQYF.

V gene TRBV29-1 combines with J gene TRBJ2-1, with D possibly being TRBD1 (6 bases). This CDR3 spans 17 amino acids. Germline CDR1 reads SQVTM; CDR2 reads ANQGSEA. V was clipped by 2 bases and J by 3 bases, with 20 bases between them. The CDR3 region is CSVEQPTGHANYNEQFF. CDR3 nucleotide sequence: TGCAGCGTTGAACAACCAACGGGACACGCCAACTACAATGAGCAGTTCTTC.

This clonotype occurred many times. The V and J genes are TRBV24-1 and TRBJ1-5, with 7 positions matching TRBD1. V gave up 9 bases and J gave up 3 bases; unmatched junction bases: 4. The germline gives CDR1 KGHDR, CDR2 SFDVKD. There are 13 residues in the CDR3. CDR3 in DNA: TGTGCCACCGGACAGGACTCCAATCAGCCCCAGCATTTT. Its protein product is CATGQDSNQPQHF.

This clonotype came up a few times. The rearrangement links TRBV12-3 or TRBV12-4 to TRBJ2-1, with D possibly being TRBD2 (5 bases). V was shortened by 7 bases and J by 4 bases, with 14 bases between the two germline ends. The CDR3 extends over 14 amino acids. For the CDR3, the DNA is TGTGCCAGCAATGCCGGGAATCCGTACAATGAGCAGTTCTTC. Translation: CASNAGNPYNEQFF.

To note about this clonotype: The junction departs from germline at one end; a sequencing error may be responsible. The CDR3 is CASSLRFSFEQYF. CDR3 bases: TGTGCCAGCAGTTTAAGATTTTCCTTCGAGCAGTACTTC. V is TRBV27 and J is TRBJ2-7; D unresolved. The CDR3 is 13 residues long. CDR1 is MNHEY, CDR2 SMNVEV, per germline (reference sequence).

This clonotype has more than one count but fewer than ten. DNA for the CDR3: TGTGCCAGCAGTTTAGGGACGTCGGAGCAGTTCTTC. Its translation: CASSLGTSEQFF. The rearrangement uses TRBV27 and TRBJ2-1, with D perhaps matching TRBD1 or TRBD2 (5 bases each). The CDR3 is 12 amino acids. In germline, CDR1 is MNHEY, CDR2 SMNVEV (reference sequence). Trimming cost V 2 bases and J 10 bases, with 9 bases left between them.

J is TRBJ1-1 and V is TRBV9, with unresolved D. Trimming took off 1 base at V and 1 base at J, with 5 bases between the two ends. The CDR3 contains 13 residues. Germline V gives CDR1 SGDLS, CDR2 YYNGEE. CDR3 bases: TGTGCCAGCAGCGTAAGTGGGAACACTGAAGCTTTCTTT. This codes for CASSVSGNTEAFF.